One sample yielded the 15 T cell receptor beta chains listed below, sequenced in a study of human versus mouse CDR3 diversity and MHC coevolution. Sequencing was performed with immunoSEQ multiplex PCR; in TCRdb, only in-frame clones are kept and a portion is missing. In the table there are roughly 80,000 clones, 93% of which are singletons. Material: naive CD4+ T cells from blood. The subset: CD45RO-negative CD62L-positive naive CD4 T cells. The source is a person aged 25 to 75 in good health.

The V gene is TRBV5-1, the J gene TRBJ1-1, with D hard to call. The germline gives CDR1 SGHRS, CDR2 YFSETQ. The CDR3 runs to 14 residues. V lost 0 bases to trimming and J lost 1 base, with 7 bases between them. In DNA form, the CDR3 reads TGCGCCAGCAGCTTGGACAGCTGGAACACTGAAGCTTTCTTT. Its translation is CASSLDSWNTEAFF.

The V gene is TRBV19, the J gene TRBJ2-7; TRBD1 agrees at 7 bases. The germline gives CDR1 LNHDA, CDR2 SQIVND (reference sequence). The junction had 10 bases not matched to a gene; V was cut back by 5 bases and J by 6 bases. The length of the CDR3 is 14 residues. This CDR3 reads CASSLDQGVGEQYF. The CDR3, as DNA: TGTGCCAGTAGTCTGGACCAGGGGGTTGGCGAGCAGTACTTC.

V and J are TRBV7-8 and TRBJ2-7; 12 bases match TRBD2. V trimming: 0 bases; J trimming: 3 bases; junction bases outside the gene matches: 12. The CDR3 spans 19 residues. Germline V CDR1 and CDR2: SGHVS, FQNEAQ. The CDR3 DNA sequence: TGTGCCAGCAGCTTAGCGGGAAGACCGGGACTAGCGGGTCTCTACGAGCAGTACTTC. Its translation is CASSLAGRPGLAGLYEQYF.

This chain uses TRBV18 with TRBJ2-1; 10 bases line up with TRBD2. Trimming at V came to 0 bases and at J to 5 bases, leaving 10 bases not matched to a gene. Germline V gene lookup returns CDR1 KGHSH and CDR2 LQKENI. The CDR3 extends over 18 amino acids. The CDR3: CASSPPSIISGRHNEQFF. In DNA, the CDR3 is TGTGCCAGCTCACCACCAAGTATAATTAGCGGGAGGCACAATGAGCAGTTCTTC. The full variable domain, rest sourced from reference TRBV18 and TRBJ2-1, is NAGVMQNPRHLVRRRGQEARLRCSPMKGHSHVYWYRQLPEEGLKFMVYLQKENIIDESGMPKERFSAEFPKEGPSILRIQQVVRGDSAAYFCASSPPSIISGRHNEQFFGPGTRLTVL.

This chain joins TRBV7-3 and TRBJ2-1; 7 bases map to TRBD1. The CDR3 covers 15 residues. V shed 1 base, J shed 6 bases, and the junction held 6 bases outside the gene matches. CDR1 is SGHTA, CDR2 FQGTGA, per germline. CDR3 sequence reads: CASSLRQGLSNEQFF. CDR3 DNA sequence: TGTGCCAGCAGCTTAAGACAGGGTCTAAGCAATGAGCAGTTCTTC.

The chain employs TRBV7-2 and TRBJ2-5; D possibly corresponds to TRBD2 (5 bases). The length of the CDR3 is 14 residues. Germline lookup yields CDR1 SGHTA and CDR2 FQGNSA. The V gene lost 1 base and the J gene lost 11 bases, with 17 bases spanning the gap. For the CDR3, the DNA is TGTGCCAGCAGCTTAGAGACCTCTGGAGCGGAGCAGTACTTC. It encodes CASSLETSGAEQYF.

The rearrangement links TRBV7-8 to TRBJ2-7; 9 nucleotides align to TRBD1. Germline V gene data show CDR1 as SGHVS and CDR2 as FQNEAQ. V gave up 3 bases and J gave up 7 bases; unmatched junction bases: 10. There are 15 residues in the CDR3. The CDR3 region is CASSLGGDRVEEQYF. The CDR3 coding sequence is TGTGCCAGCAGCTTGGGTGGGGACAGGGTGGAAGAGCAGTACTTC.

This chain uses TRBV9 with TRBJ1-4; a weak D match, TRBD1 (5 bases). The CDR3 runs to 15 residues. With 4 bases removed from V and 6 bases from J, the gap between germline ends came to 16 bases. The germline V gene encodes CDR1 SGDLS and CDR2 YYNGEE. The CDR3, as DNA: TGTGCCAGCAGCACGAACCGGGAGGGGTATGAAAAACTGTTTTTT. This gives the protein CASSTNREGYEKLFF.

The chain employs TRBV28 and TRBJ1-2; D is uncertain. The CDR3 extends over 17 amino acids. V was cut by 3 bases and J by 1 base, with 18 bases left in between. Germline CDR1 is MDHEN and CDR2 is SYDVKM. In DNA form, the CDR3 reads TGTGCCAGCAGTTTGAGAAGAACTTCCTACCTTAACTATGGCTACACCTTC. Translation gives CASSLRRTSYLNYGYTF.

The genes are TRBV27 and TRBJ2-7; D call uncertain. V was trimmed by 3 bases and J by 0 bases, leaving 9 bases between them. The germline gives CDR1 MNHEY, CDR2 SMNVEV (reference sequence). This CDR3 has 14 amino acids. In nucleotides, the CDR3 is TGTGCCAGCAGTTTTTGGGCCACCTCCTACGAGCAGTACTTC. Protein sequence: CASSFWATSYEQYF.

The chain has TRBV7-2 and TRBJ2-7, with D possibly matching TRBD2 (5 bases). V lost 0 bases and J 6 bases, leaving 12 bases between the germline ends. Germline V gene data show CDR1 as SGHTA and CDR2 as FQGNSA. CDR3 length: 14 residues. In DNA, the CDR3 is TGTGCCAGCAGCTTAGCCGGGGTGATGATCGAGCAGTACTTC. Its protein product is CASSLAGVMIEQYF.

This rearrangement joins TRBV19 to TRBJ2-5; D may be TRBD1 (7 bases). In germline, CDR1 is LNHDA, CDR2 SQIVND (reference sequence). The CDR3 totals 13 residues. V was trimmed by 5 bases and J by 4 bases, leaving 11 bases between them. The CDR3 loop reads CASSRQGGETQYF. The DNA of the CDR3 is TGTGCCAGTAGTCGGCAGGGGGGAGAGACCCAGTACTTC.

The J gene is TRBJ2-3, the V gene TRBV9, with TRBD2 matching 11 bases. The CDR3 spans 16 residues. The trim removed 0 bases at V and 6 bases at J, leaving 6 bases unmatched. Looked up from germline, CDR1 is SGDLS and CDR2 is YYNGEE. The CDR3 reads CASSVATSGSRDTQYF. The CDR3 DNA is TGTGCCAGCAGCGTAGCTACTAGCGGGAGCCGGGATACGCAGTATTTT. The full variable domain, its missing parts supplied by reference TRBV9 and TRBJ2-3, is DSGVTQTPKHLITATGQRVTLRCSPRSGDLSVYWYQQSLDQGLQFLIQYYNGEERAKGNILERFSAQQFPDLHSELNLSSLELGDSALYFCASSVATSGSRDTQYFGPGTRLTVL.

The chain combines TRBV9 with TRBJ2-4; 7 nucleotides line up with TRBD2. This CDR3 contains 16 residues. CDR1 is SGDLS and CDR2 is YYNGEE in the germline V gene. Trimming removed 4 bases from V and 1 base from J; junction bases left unmatched: 8. The DNA of the CDR3 is TGTGCCAGCAGCCCGGGGGGTTTTACGGCCAAAAACATTCAGTACTTC. It encodes CASSPGGFTAKNIQYF.

The rearrangement joins TRBV7-2 to TRBJ1-1, with TRBD1 matching 7 bases. The germline CDR1 and CDR2 sequences are SGHTA and FQGNSA. The CDR3 runs to 17 residues. Trimming took 5 bases from V and 5 from J; bases not matched to a gene: 17. The chain's CDR3 is CASSTRNRGQFSTEAFF. For the CDR3, the DNA is TGTGCCAGCAGCACACGAAACCGGGGACAGTTTAGTACTGAAGCTTTCTTT.